These 6 T cell receptor beta chains were all obtained from the same sample, sequenced in a study of PD-L1 blockade in urothelial cancer. Profiled with immunoSEQ multiplex PCR; TCRdb holds only in-frame clones, not every one. The repertoire holds approximately 110,000 clones, with 75% to 95% as singletons. This sample's time point: peripheral blood 6 weeks after treatment start. The material was PBMCs, obtained around atezolizumab (anti-PD-L1) treatment. Receptor source: a man aged 55 to 70 with urothelial cancer.

The V and J genes are TRBV7-2 and TRBJ2-2; weak D call: TRBD1 (6 bases). Trimming left V 6 bases short and J 1 base short, with 15 bases between. Germline CDR1 is SGHTA and CDR2 is FQGNSA. The CDR3 is 16 residues long. CDR3 bases: TGTGCCAGCAGGAAAATGTGGACAGAGAACACCGGGGAGCTGTTTTTT. Protein product: CASRKMWTENTGELFF.

The rearrangement uses TRBV11-2 and TRBJ1-6; 7 nucleotides agree with TRBD1. The junction had 10 bases not matched to a gene; V was cut back by 5 bases and J by 9 bases. This CDR3 has 15 amino acids. Germline loops: CDR1 SGHAT, CDR2 FQNNGV. This chain's CDR3 is CASSTRQGGGSPLHF. The CDR3 DNA reads as TGTGCCAGCAGCACCAGGCAAGGGGGCGGTTCACCCCTCCACTTT.

This chain links TRBV29-1 with TRBJ1-2, with D possibly matching TRBD1 (6 bases). The germline V gene has CDR1 SQVTM and CDR2 ANQGSEA. The CDR3 length is 15 residues. V was trimmed by 6 bases and J by 6 bases, leaving 23 bases between them. CDR3 sequence: CSVYGNLQGGNGYTF. Written as DNA, the CDR3 is TGCAGCGTCTATGGGAACCTTCAAGGGGGAAATGGCTACACCTTC.

This clone was counted a single time. V usage is TRBV7-9 and J usage is TRBJ1-1; 7 bases are shared with TRBD1. The CDR3 covers 14 residues. Germline CDR1 SEHNR, CDR2 FQNEAQ (reference sequence). V dropped 1 base and J dropped 7; count of bases not matched to a gene: 6. The CDR3 reads CASSLGPGQVEAFF. The CDR3 nucleotides are TGTGCCAGCAGCTTAGGCCCAGGACAGGTTGAAGCTTTCTTT.

This chain uses TRBV13 with TRBJ2-3, with TRBD1 matching over 7 bases. V lost 5 bases, J lost 1 base, and 3 bases stayed unmatched. The CDR3 is made up of 14 amino acids. The V gene's germline CDR1 is PRHDT and CDR2 FYEKMQ (reference sequence). Here the CDR3 DNA reads TGTGCCAGCAGCCGACAGGGCGGCACAGATACGCAGTATTTT. Amino acids: CASSRQGGTDTQYF.

This clone was observed a few times. The J gene is TRBJ1-5, the V gene TRBV6-5; TRBD1 matches 7 bases. Germline V gene data show CDR1 as MNHEY and CDR2 as SVGAGI. Trimming removed 6 bases from V and 4 bases from J; junction bases left unmatched: 3. This CDR3 has 13 residues. The CDR3 coding sequence is TGTGCCAGCAGAGGGACAGATAATCAGCCCCAGCATTTT. Amino acid sequence: CASRGTDNQPQHF.